Each of the 22 T cell receptor beta chains below was sequenced from the same sample in a study of T cells after yellow fever vaccination. TCRdb itself ran the 5' RACE reads through MiXCR, one entry per CDR3 protein. This repertoire shows approximately 260,000 distinct CDR3 sequences, roughly 5% found once; its top ten account for roughly 3.4%. The sample in question was CD4+ T cells sorted from PBMCs, obtained on the day of the yellow fever booster vaccination. The source is a man aged 18 to 30 who received the YFV17D yellow fever vaccine.

This clonotype showed up many times. The gene calls are TRBV5-4 and TRBJ2-6; D gene ambiguous. Trimming removed 4 bases from V and 4 bases from J, with 9 bases in between. The CDR3 sequence is 14 residues long. The germline gives CDR1 SGHNT, CDR2 YYREEE (reference sequence). The CDR3 bases are TGTGCCAGCAGCGCCGGTCCCGGGGCCAACGTCCTGACTTTC. Encoded protein: CASSAGPGANVLTF.

The chain uses TRBV7-2 and TRBJ1-6; 7 positions match TRBD1. V gave up 1 base and J gave up 1 base; unmatched junction bases: 1. This CDR3 has 16 amino acids. Germline loops: CDR1 SGHTA, CDR2 FQGNSA. The CDR3 region has the DNA TGTGCCAGCAGCTTAGAGGGACAGTCCTATAATTCACCCCTCCACTTT. Translated, it gives CASSLEGQSYNSPLHF.

This rearrangement joins TRBV4-3 to TRBJ2-6; D could derive from TRBD1 or TRBD2 (5 bases each). The CDR3 is made up of 19 amino acids. Trimming shortened V by 0 bases and J by 0 bases, and 15 bases separated the two germline ends. Germline CDR1 is LGHNA and CDR2 is YSLEER. The CDR3 bases are TGCGCCAGCAGCCAAGAGTGGCCGGGACGGTTCTCTGGGGCCAACGTCCTGACTTTC. It codes for CASSQEWPGRFSGANVLTF.

The chain uses TRBV18 and TRBJ2-1, with 8 bases lining up with TRBD1. Unmatched junction bases numbered 7, after V lost 0 bases and J lost 0 bases. Germline loops: CDR1 KGHSH, CDR2 LQKENI. The CDR3 contains 18 residues. CDR3 nucleotide sequence: TGTGCCAGCTCACCACCCAGAGGACAGGGTCACTCCTACAATGAGCAGTTCTTC. Translated, it gives CASSPPRGQGHSYNEQFF.

A few counts support this clonotype. The rearrangement links TRBV7-2 to TRBJ1-2; D not resolved. The length of the CDR3 is 12 residues. V lost 5 bases, J lost 8 bases, and 12 bases lay in between. Germline V lookup: CDR1 SGHTA, CDR2 FQGNSA. The CDR3 loop is CASSTVTLGYTF. CDR3 nucleotide sequence: TGTGCCAGCAGCACCGTGACGTTGGGCTACACCTTC.

This clonotype came up a few times. J is TRBJ1-1 and V is TRBV3-1; weak D call: TRBD1 (5 bases). Per germline, CDR1 LGHDT and CDR2 YNNKEL (reference sequence). This CDR3 comprises 14 residues. V was pared by 0 bases and J by 6 bases, with 11 bases between. The CDR3 sequence is CASSQDGTKAEAFF. The CDR3, as DNA: TGTGCCAGCAGCCAAGACGGGACTAAGGCTGAAGCTTTCTTT.

There are many counts of this clonotype. The chain carries TRBV7-9 and TRBJ2-7, with TRBD1 identical over 7 bases. From germline, CDR1 is SEHNR and CDR2 FQNEAQ (reference sequence). This CDR3 is 13 amino acids long. After removal of 4 bases from V and 3 bases from J, the junction contained 3 bases not matched to a gene. The DNA for the CDR3 is TGTGCCAGCAGCTCCACAGGGGTCTACGAGCAGTACGTC. This encodes CASSSTGVYEQYV.

This clonotype was seen a handful of times. The chain is built from TRBV6-5 and TRBJ2-2; TRBD2 agrees at 8 bases. This CDR3 has 16 residues. The germline CDR1 and CDR2 sequences are MNHEY and SVGAGI. J gave up 0 bases and V 5 bases, and 5 bases lay outside the gene matches. In DNA, the CDR3 is TGTGCCAGCAGTCGACTTAGCGGGACGAACACCGGGGAGCTGTTTTTT. It codes for CASSRLSGTNTGELFF.

This chain's CDR3 is CASSFGVGETQYF. As DNA, the CDR3 is TGCGCCAGCAGCTTCGGGGTGGGAGAGACCCAGTACTTC. The chain couples TRBV5-1 to TRBJ2-5, with TRBD2 as a possible D gene (5 bases). The germline gives CDR1 SGHRS, CDR2 YFSETQ. Deletions cut 2 bases from V and 4 bases from J, with 9 bases between. The CDR3 has 13 amino acids. Based on the CDR3 plus reference TRBV5-1 and TRBJ2-5, the full variable domain is KAGVTQTPRYLIKTRGQQVTLSCSPISGHRSVSWYQQTPGQGLQFLFEYFSETQRNKGNFPGRFSGRQFSNSRSEMNVSTLELGDSALYLCASSFGVGETQYFGPGTRLLVL.

Many counts were recorded for this clonotype. V gene TRBV5-4 combines with J gene TRBJ2-5; possibly TRBD2 for D (6 bases). Germline V gene sequence: CDR1 SGHNT, CDR2 YYREEE (reference sequence). V was cut by 0 bases and J by 5 bases, with 11 bases left in between. This CDR3 is 14 amino acids long. The CDR3 region is CASSLAGVAETQYF. CDR3 sequence (DNA): TGTGCCAGCAGCTTGGCGGGGGTCGCGGAGACCCAGTACTTC.

This clonotype was seen many times. This sequence joins TRBV25-1 and TRBJ2-5; 7 nucleotides align to TRBD1. This CDR3 has 16 residues. The V gene's germline CDR1 is MGHDK and CDR2 SYGVNS. Germline trimming cut 6 bases from V and 1 base from J; bases unmatched to any gene: 11. CDR3 in DNA: TGTGCCAGCAGCGGGTCCTTCGACAGGGCCCAAGAGACCCAGTACTTC. It codes for CASSGSFDRAQETQYF. Supplemented by reference TRBV25-1 and TRBJ2-5, the full variable domain reads EADIYQTPRYLVIGTGKKITLECSQTMGHDKMYWYQQDPGMELHLIHYSYGVNSTEKGDLSSESTVSRIRTEHFPLTLESARPSHTSQYLCASSGSFDRAQETQYFGPGTRLLVL.

The table lists this clonotype with a few counts. The rearrangement links TRBV25-1 to TRBJ2-1, with D perhaps matching TRBD2 (6 bases). The germline CDR1 and CDR2 sequences are MGHDK and SYGVNS. Trimming took off 9 bases at V and 0 bases at J, with 12 bases between the two ends. The CDR3 consists of 14 residues. The CDR3 coding sequence is TGTGCCAGTGGGGAGGACAACTCCTACAATGAGCAGTTCTTC. It translates to CASGEDNSYNEQFF.

This clonotype was counted a few times. J is TRBJ1-1 and V is TRBV7-3, with D possibly being TRBD1 (6 bases). The CDR3 loop spans 13 amino acids. The V gene's germline CDR1 is SGHTA and CDR2 FQGTGA. V shed 4 bases and J shed 7 bases, with 13 bases lying between them. The DNA of the CDR3 is TGTGCCAGCAGCTCGGCGGGGGCGAGTGAAGCTTTCTTT. Its protein product is CASSSAGASEAFF.

This clonotype has just a few counts. The V call is TRBV4-1, the J call TRBJ1-6; D unclear. Germline V gene sequence: CDR1 MGHRA, CDR2 YSYEKL. V was trimmed by 3 bases and J by 8 bases, leaving 11 bases between them. The CDR3 extends over 14 amino acids. Here the CDR3 DNA reads TGCGCCAGCAGCCAGGTTATCTTGGATTCACCCCTCCACTTT. Translated: CASSQVILDSPLHF.

This clonotype has only a few counts. The V and J genes are TRBV5-1 and TRBJ2-5; D is perhaps TRBD1 or TRBD2 (5 bases each). Trimming left V 3 bases short and J 2 bases short, with 17 bases between. The CDR3 runs 16 residues. The V gene's germline CDR1 is SGHRS and CDR2 YFSETQ. The CDR3 here is CASSYPGLWGQETQYF. The CDR3 nucleotides read TGCGCCAGCAGCTACCCAGGATTGTGGGGGCAAGAGACCCAGTACTTC.

This clonotype has just a few counts. The chain has TRBV7-9 and TRBJ2-1, with D possibly being TRBD1 or TRBD2 (5 bases each). The CDR3 loop spans 15 amino acids. Germline lookup yields CDR1 SEHNR and CDR2 FQNEAQ (reference sequence). The ends were cut back, 2 bases at V and 0 bases at J, with 8 bases in the middle. The CDR3 loop reads CASSLRGASYNEQFF. The CDR3 DNA sequence: TGTGCCAGCAGCTTACGAGGGGCCTCCTACAATGAGCAGTTCTTC.

This clonotype appeared many times. V and J are TRBV3-1 and TRBJ2-3; D gene ambiguous. CDR1 LGHDT and CDR2 YNNKEL come from the germline V gene (reference sequence). The CDR3 contains 13 residues. V was clipped by 1 base and J by 4 bases, with 6 bases between them. The CDR3 loop reads CASSQAGPDTQYF. CDR3 bases: TGTGCCAGCAGCCAAGCCGGCCCAGATACGCAGTATTTT.

As for this clonotype: The junction does not match germline at one end; this may be a read error. V usage is TRBV3-1 and J usage is TRBJ1-1; D unresolved. The CDR3 sequence is 13 residues long. The germline V gene encodes CDR1 LGHDT and CDR2 YNNKEL (reference sequence). For the CDR3, the DNA is TGTGCCAGCAGCCAAATTGTGAATACTGAAGCTTTCTTT. This sequence encodes CASSQIVNTEAFF.

This clonotype was seen at least ten times. The rearrangement uses TRBV2 and TRBJ2-5; possible D gene TRBD1, 5 bases. CDR1 and CDR2 from the germline V gene are SNHLY and FYNNEI. The CDR3 extends over 12 amino acids. V was clipped by 6 bases and J by 5 bases, with 10 bases between them. CDR3 loop: CASRERQETQYF. CDR3 coding DNA: TGTGCCAGCAGGGAGCGACAGGAGACCCAGTACTTC.

This clonotype occurred a few times. The J gene is TRBJ1-2, the V gene TRBV3-1; a weak D match, TRBD1 (5 bases). V dropped 0 bases and J dropped 2 bases, with 13 bases sitting between them. The CDR3 covers 16 residues. Per germline, CDR1 LGHDT and CDR2 YNNKEL (reference sequence). For the CDR3, the DNA is TGTGCCAGCAGCCAAGATCGGGGCATCGTCAACTATGGCTACACCTTC. It yields the protein CASSQDRGIVNYGYTF.

This clonotype was counted ten times or more. J is TRBJ2-3 and V is TRBV20-1; D not resolved. Trimming removed 6 bases from V and 4 bases from J, with 11 bases in between. In germline, CDR1 is DFQATT, CDR2 SNEGSKA (reference sequence). The CDR3 contains 12 residues. The CDR3 nucleotides are TGCAGTGCCGCATCCGGTTCAGATACGCAGTATTTT. The encoded protein is CSAASGSDTQYF.

Worth noting for this clonotype: A much larger clone is a single base away; this may be a read error. This chain joins TRBV12-3 or TRBV12-4 and TRBJ1-5; D remains unclear. V was cut by 2 bases and J by 5 bases, with 7 bases left in between. CDR3 length equals 13 residues. CDR3 nucleotides: TGTGCCAGCAGTTTAAGGCAACATCAGCCCCAGCATTTT. This gives the protein CASSLRQHQPQHF.